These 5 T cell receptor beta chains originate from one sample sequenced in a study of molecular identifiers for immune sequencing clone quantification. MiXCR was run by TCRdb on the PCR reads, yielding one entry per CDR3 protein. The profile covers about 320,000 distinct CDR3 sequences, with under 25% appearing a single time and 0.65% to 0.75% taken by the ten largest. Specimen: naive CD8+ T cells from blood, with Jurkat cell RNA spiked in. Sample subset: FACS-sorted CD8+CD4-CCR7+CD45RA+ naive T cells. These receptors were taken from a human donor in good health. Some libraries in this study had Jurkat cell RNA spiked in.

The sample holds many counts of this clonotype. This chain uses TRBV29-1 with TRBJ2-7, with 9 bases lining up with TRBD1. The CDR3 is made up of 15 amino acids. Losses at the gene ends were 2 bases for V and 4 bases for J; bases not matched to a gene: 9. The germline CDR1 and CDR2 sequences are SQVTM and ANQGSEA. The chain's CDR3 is CSVETGTGLMYEQYF. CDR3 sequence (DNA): TGCAGCGTTGAAACCGGGACAGGGTTGATGTACGAGCAGTACTTC.

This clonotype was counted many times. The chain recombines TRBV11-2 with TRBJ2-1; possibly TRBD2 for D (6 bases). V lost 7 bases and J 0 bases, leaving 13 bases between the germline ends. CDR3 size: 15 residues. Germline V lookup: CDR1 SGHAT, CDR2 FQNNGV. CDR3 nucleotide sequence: TGTGCCAGCATCCCAGCGGGTGGCTCCTACAATGAGCAGTTCTTC. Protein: CASIPAGGSYNEQFF.

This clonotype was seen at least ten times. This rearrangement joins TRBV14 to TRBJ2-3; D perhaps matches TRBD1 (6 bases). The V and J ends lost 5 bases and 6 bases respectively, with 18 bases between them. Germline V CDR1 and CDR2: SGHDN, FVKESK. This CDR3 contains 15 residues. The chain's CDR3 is CASSTQGPPGDTQYF. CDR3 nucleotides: TGTGCCAGCAGCACACAGGGACCCCCGGGCGATACGCAGTATTTT.

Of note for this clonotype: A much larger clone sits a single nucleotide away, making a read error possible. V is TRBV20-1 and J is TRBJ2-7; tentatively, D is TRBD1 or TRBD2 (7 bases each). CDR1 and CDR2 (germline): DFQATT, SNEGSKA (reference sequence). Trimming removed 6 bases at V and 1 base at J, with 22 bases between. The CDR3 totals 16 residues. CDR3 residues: CSARDSAILASYEQYF. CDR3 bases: TGCAGTGCGCGGGACAGTGCAATACTAGCGTCCTACGAGCAGTACTTC.

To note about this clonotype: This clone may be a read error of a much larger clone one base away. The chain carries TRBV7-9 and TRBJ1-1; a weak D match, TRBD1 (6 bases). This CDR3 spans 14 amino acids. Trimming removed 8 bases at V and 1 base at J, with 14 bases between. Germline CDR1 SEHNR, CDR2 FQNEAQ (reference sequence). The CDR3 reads CASGGARANTEAFF. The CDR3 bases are TGTGCCAGCGGGGGGGCCCGGGCGAACACTGAAGCTTTCTTT.